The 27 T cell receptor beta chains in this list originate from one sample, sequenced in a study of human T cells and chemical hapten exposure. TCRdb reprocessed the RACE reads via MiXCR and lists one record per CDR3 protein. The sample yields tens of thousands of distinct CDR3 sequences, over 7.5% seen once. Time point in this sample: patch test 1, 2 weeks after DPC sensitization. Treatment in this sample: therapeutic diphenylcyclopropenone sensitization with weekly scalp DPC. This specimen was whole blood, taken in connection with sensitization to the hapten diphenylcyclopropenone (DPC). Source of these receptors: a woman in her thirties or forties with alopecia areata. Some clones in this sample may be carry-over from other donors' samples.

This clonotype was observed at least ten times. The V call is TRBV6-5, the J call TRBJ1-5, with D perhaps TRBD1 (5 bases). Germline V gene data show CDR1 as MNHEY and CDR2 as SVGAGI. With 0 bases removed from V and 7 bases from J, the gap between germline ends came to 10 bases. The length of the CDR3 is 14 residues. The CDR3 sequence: CASSYSKGNQPQHF. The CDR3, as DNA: TGTGCCAGCAGTTACTCGAAGGGGAACCAGCCCCAGCATTTT.

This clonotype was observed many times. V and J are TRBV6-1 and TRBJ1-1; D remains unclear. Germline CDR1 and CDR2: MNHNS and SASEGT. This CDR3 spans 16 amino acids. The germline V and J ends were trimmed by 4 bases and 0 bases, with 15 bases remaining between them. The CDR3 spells CASSGPLQGMNTEAFF. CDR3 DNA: TGTGCCAGCAGTGGACCCCTTCAAGGGATGAACACTGAAGCTTTCTTT.

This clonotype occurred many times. CDR3 sequence (DNA): TGTGCCAGCAGCCCTCAGACAGGGAGCACCGGGGAGCTGTTTTTT. This codes for CASSPQTGSTGELFF. The V and J genes are TRBV7-2 and TRBJ2-2; 7 nucleotides agree with TRBD1. This CDR3 spans 15 amino acids. Looked up from germline, CDR1 is SGHTA and CDR2 is FQGNSA. V trimming: 5 bases; J trimming: 4 bases; junction bases outside the gene matches: 7.

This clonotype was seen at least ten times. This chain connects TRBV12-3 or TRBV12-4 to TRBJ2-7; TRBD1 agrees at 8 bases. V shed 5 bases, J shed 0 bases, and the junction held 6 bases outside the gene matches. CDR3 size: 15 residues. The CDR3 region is CASSTTGGSSYEQYF. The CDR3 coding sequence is TGTGCCAGCAGTACAACAGGGGGGAGCTCCTACGAGCAGTACTTC.

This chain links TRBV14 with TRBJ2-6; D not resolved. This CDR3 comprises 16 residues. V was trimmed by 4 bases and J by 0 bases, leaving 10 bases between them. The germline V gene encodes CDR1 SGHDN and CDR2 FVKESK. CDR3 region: CASSPTANSGANVLTF. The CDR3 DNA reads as TGTGCCAGCAGCCCTACAGCGAACTCTGGGGCCAACGTCCTGACTTTC.

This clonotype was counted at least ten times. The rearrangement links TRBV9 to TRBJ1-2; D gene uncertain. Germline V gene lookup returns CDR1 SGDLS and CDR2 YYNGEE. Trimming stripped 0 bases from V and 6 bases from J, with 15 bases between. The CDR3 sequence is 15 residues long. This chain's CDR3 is CASSVGARQGDGYTF. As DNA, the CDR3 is TGTGCCAGCAGCGTAGGAGCCCGACAAGGCGATGGCTACACCTTC. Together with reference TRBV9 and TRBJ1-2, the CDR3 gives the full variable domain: DSGVTQTPKHLITATGQRVTLRCSPRSGDLSVYWYQQSLDQGLQFLIQYYNGEERAKGNILERFSAQQFPDLHSELNLSSLELGDSALYFCASSVGARQGDGYTFGSGTRLTVV.

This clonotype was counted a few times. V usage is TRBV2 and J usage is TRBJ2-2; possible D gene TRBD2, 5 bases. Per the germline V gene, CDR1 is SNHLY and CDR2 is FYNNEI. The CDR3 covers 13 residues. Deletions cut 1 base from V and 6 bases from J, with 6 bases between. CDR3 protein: CASSEGRSGELFF. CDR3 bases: TGTGCCAGCAGTGAAGGGAGGTCCGGGGAGCTGTTTTTT.

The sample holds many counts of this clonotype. CDR3 nucleotide sequence: TGTGCCAGCAGCCCCCGGGGGTATAGCAATCAGCCCCAGCATTTT. It encodes CASSPRGYSNQPQHF. The gene calls are TRBV7-3 and TRBJ1-5, with TRBD1 as a possible D gene (5 bases). Trimming took 5 bases from V and 0 from J, leaving 11 bases between them. CDR1 is SGHTA, CDR2 FQGTGA, per germline. The CDR3 loop spans 15 amino acids.

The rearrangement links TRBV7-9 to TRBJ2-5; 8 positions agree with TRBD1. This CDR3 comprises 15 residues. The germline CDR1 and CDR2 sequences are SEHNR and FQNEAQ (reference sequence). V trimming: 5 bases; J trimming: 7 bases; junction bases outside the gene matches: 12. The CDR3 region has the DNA TGTGCCAGCAGCGGACAGGGTATAGAGGGAGCGACCCAGTACTTC. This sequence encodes CASSGQGIEGATQYF.

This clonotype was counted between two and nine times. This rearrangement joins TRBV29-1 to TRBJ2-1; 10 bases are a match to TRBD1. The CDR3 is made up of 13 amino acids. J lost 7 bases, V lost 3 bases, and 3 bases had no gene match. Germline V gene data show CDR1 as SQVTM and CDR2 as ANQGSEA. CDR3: CSVEKDRGNEQFF. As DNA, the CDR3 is TGCAGCGTTGAGAAGGACAGGGGGAATGAGCAGTTCTTC.

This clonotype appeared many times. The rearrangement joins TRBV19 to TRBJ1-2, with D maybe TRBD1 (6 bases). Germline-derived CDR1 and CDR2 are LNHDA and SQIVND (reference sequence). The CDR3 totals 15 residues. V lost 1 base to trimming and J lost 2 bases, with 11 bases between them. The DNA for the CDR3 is TGTGCCAGTAGTATAGGACAGGTCTGGAACTATGGCTACACCTTC. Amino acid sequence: CASSIGQVWNYGYTF.

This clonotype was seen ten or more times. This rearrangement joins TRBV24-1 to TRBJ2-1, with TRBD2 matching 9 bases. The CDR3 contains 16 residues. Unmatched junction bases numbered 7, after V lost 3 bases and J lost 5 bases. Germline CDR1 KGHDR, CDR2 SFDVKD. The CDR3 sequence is CATSDDLAGNDNEQFF. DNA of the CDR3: TGTGCCACCAGTGATGATCTAGCGGGGAACGACAATGAGCAGTTCTTC.

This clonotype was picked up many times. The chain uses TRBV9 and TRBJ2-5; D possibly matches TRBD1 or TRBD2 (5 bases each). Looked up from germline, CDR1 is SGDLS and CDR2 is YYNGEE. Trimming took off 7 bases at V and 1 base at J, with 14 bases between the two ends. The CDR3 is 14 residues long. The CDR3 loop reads CASGRGPIQETQYF. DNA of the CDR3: TGTGCCAGCGGCCGGGGACCAATCCAAGAGACCCAGTACTTC.

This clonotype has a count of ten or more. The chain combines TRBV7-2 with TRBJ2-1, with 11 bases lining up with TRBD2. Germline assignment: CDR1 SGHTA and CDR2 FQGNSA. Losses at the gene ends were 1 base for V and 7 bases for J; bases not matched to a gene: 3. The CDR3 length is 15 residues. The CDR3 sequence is CASSLVTSGVNEQFF. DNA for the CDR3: TGTGCCAGCAGCTTAGTGACTAGCGGGGTGAATGAGCAGTTCTTC.

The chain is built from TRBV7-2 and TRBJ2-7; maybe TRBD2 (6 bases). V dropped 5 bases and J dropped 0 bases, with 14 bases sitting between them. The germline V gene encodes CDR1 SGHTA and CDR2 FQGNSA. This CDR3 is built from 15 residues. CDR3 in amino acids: CASSLGLTYSYEQYF. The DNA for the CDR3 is TGTGCCAGCAGCCTTGGACTAACGTACTCCTACGAGCAGTACTTC. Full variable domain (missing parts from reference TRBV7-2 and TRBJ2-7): GAGVSQSPSNKVTEKGKDVELRCDPISGHTALYWYRQSLGQGLEFLIYFQGNSAPDKSGLPSDRFSAERTGGSVSTLTIQRTQQEDSAVYLCASSLGLTYSYEQYFGPGTRLTVT.

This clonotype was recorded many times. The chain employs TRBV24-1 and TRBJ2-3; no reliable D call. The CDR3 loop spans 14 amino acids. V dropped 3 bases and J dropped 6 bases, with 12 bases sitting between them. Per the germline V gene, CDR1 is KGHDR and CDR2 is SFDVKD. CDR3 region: CATSDMLVGDTQYF. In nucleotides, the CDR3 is TGTGCCACCAGTGATATGCTAGTAGGGGATACGCAGTATTTT.

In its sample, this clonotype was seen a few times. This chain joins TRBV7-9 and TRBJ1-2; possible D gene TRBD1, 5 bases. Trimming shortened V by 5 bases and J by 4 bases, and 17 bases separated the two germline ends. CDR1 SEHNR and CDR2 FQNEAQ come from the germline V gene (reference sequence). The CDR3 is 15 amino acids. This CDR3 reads CASSLNFLGRYGYTF. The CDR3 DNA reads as TGTGCCAGCAGCCTAAATTTCTTGGGACGCTATGGCTACACCTTC. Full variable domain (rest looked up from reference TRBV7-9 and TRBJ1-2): DTGVSQNPRHKITKRGQNVTFRCDPISEHNRLYWYRQTLGQGPEFLTYFQNEAQLEKSRLLSDRFSAERPKGSFSTLEIQRTEQGDSAMYLCASSLNFLGRYGYTFGSGTRLTVV.

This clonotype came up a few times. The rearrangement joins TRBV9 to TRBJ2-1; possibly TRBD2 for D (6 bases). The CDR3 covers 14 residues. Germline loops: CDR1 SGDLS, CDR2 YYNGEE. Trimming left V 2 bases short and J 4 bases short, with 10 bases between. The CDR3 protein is CASSVGTQYNEQFF. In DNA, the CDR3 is TGTGCCAGCAGCGTGGGGACTCAGTACAATGAGCAGTTCTTC.

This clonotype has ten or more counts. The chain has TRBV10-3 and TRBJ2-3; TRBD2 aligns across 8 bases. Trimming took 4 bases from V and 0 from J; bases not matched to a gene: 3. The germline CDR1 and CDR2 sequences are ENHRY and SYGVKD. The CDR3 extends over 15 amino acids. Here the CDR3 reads CAISGSGDSTDTQYF. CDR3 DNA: TGTGCCATCAGTGGTAGCGGGGATAGCACAGATACGCAGTATTTT.

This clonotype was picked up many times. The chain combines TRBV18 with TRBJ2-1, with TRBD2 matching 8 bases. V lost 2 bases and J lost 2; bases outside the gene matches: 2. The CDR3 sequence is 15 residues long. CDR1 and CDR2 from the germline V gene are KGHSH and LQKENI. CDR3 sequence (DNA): TGTGCCAGCTCACCAACAGCGGGGGCCTACAATGAGCAGTTCTTC. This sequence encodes CASSPTAGAYNEQFF.

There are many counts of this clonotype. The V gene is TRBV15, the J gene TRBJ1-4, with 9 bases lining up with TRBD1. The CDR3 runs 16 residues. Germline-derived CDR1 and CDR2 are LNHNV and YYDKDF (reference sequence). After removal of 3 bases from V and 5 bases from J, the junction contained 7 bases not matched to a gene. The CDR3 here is CATSSNTGTGNEKLFF. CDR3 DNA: TGTGCCACCAGCAGTAACACCGGGACAGGGAATGAAAAACTGTTTTTT.

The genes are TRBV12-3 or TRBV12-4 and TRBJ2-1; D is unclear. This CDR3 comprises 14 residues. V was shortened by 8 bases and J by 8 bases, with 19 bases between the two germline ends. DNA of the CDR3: TGTGCCAGCGGTGAGGTGAACGGGCTCGATGAGCAGTTCTTC. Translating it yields CASGEVNGLDEQFF.

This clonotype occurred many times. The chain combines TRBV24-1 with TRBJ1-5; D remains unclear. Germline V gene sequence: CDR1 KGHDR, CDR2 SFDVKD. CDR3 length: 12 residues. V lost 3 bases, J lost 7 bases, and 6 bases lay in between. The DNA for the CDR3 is TGTGCCACCAGTGATGGTCGGCAGCCCCAGCATTTT. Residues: CATSDGRQPQHF.

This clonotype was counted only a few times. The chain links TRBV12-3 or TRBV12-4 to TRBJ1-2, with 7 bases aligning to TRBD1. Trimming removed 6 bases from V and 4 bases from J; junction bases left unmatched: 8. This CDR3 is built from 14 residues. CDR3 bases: TGTGCCAGCAGACCACAGGGGAAGACCTATGGCTACACCTTC. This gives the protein CASRPQGKTYGYTF.

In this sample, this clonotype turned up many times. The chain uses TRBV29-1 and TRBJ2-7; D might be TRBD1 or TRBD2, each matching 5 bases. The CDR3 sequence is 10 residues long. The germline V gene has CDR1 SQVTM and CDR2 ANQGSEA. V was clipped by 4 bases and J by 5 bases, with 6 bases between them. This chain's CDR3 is CSVVGDEQYF. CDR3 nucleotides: TGCAGCGTTGTGGGGGACGAGCAGTACTTC.

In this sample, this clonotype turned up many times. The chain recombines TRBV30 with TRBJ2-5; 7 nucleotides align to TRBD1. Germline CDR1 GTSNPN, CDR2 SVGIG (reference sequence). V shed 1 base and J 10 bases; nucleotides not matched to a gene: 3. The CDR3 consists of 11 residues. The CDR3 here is CAWSGQGYQYF. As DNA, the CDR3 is TGTGCCTGGAGTGGACAGGGATACCAGTACTTC. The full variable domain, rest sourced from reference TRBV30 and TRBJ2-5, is SQTIHQWPATLVQPVGSPLSLECTVEGTSNPNLYWYRQAAGRGLQLLFYSVGIGQISSEVPQNLSASRPQDRQFILSSKKLLLSDSGFYLCAWSGQGYQYFGPGTRLLVL.

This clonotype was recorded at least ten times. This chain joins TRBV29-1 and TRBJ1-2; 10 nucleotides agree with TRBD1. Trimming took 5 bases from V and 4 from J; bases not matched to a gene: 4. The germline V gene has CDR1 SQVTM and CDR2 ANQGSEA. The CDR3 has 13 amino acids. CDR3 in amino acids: CSVLTGGGYGYTF. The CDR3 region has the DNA TGCAGCGTTTTGACAGGGGGCGGCTATGGCTACACCTTC. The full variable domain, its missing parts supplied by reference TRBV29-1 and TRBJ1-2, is SAVISQKPSRDICQRGTSLTIQCQVDSQVTMMFWYRQQPGQSLTLIATANQGSEATYESGFVIDKFPISRPNLTFSTLTVSNMSPEDSSIYLCSVLTGGGYGYTFGSGTRLTVV.